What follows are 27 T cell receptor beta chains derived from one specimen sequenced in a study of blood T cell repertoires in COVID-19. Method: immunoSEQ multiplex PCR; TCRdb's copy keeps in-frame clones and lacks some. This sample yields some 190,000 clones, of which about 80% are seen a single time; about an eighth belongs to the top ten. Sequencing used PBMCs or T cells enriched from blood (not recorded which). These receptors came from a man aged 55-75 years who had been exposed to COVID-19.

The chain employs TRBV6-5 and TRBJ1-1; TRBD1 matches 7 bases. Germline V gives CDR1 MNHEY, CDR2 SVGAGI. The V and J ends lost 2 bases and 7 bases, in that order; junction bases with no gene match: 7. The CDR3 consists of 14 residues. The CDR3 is CASSYLRGPGEAFF. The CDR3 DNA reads TGTGCCAGCAGTTACCTGAGGGGGCCGGGTGAAGCTTTCTTT.

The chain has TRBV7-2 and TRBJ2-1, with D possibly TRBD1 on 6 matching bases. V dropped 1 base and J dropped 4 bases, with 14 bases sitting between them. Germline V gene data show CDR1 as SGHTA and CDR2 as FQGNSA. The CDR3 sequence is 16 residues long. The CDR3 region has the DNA TGTGCCAGCAGCTTAGGTAGGCAGGGGAAGTACAATGAGCAGTTCTTC. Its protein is CASSLGRQGKYNEQFF.

The CDR3 bases are TGTGCCAGCAGTGAAGACTTGAAAGAGACCCAGTACTTC. This encodes CASSEDLKETQYF. The chain employs TRBV2 and TRBJ2-5; no clear D gene. This CDR3 region has 13 residues. Germline V gene sequence: CDR1 SNHLY, CDR2 FYNNEI. The V end was cut by 1 base, the J end by 3 bases, with 6 bases between.

The CDR3 DNA follows: TGTGCCAGCAGTATTGGACAGGACCTCGGGGGCTACACCTTC. This codes for CASSIGQDLGGYTF. The J gene is TRBJ1-2, the V gene TRBV6-5, with 7 nucleotides matching TRBD1. Per germline, CDR1 MNHEY and CDR2 SVGAGI. The V gene end was trimmed by 5 bases and the J gene end by 8 bases; junction bases not matched to a gene: 11. The CDR3 consists of 14 residues.

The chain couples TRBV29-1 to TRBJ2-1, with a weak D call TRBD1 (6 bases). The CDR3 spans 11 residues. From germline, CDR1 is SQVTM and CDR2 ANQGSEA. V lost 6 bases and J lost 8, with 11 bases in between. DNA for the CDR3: TGCAGCGTCGCACAGGGTTATGAGCAGTTCTTC. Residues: CSVAQGYEQFF.

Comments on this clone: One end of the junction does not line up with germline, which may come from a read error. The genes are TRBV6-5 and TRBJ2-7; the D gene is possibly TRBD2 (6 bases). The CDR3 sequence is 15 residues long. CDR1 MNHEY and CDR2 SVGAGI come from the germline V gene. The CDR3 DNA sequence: TGTGCCAGCACCCGAGTCAGGGACTCCTCCCACGAGCAGTACTTC. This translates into CASTRVRDSSHEQYF.

Written as DNA, the CDR3 is TGTGCCAGCAGACGACAGGCCCAAGAGACCCAGTACTTC. Translation gives CASRRQAQETQYF. The chain has TRBV2 and TRBJ2-5, with a possible D match to TRBD1 (6 bases). CDR3 length: 13 residues. V was cut by 6 bases and J by 1 base, with 9 bases left in between. Per germline, CDR1 SNHLY and CDR2 FYNNEI.

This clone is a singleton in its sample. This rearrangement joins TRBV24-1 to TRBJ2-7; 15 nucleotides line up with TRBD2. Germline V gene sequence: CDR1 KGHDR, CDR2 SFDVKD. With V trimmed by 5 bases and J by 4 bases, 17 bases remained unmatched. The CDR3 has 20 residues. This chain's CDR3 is CATSVLGTSGRITLVYEQYF. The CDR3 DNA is TGTGCCACCAGTGTTTTAGGGACTAGCGGGAGGATCACTTTAGTTTACGAGCAGTACTTC.

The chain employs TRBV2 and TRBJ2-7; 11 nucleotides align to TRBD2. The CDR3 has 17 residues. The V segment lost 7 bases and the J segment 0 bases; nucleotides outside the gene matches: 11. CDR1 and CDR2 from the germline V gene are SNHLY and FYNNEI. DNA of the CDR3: TGTGCCAGCAAGGGACTAGCGGTCCTGAACGCCTCCTACGAGCAGTACTTC. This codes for CASKGLAVLNASYEQYF.

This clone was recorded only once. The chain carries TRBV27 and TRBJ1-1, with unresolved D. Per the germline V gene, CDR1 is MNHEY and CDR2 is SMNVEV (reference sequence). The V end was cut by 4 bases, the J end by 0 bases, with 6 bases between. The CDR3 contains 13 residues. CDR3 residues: CASSYSMNTEAFF. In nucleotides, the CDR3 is TGTGCCAGCAGTTACTCAATGAACACTGAAGCTTTCTTT.

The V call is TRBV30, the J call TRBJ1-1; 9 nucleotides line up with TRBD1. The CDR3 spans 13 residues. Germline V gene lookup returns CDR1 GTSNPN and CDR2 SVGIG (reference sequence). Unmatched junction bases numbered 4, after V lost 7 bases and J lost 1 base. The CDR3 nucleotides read TGTGCCTTCCGGACAGGGGCGAACACTGAAGCTTTCTTT. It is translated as CAFRTGANTEAFF.

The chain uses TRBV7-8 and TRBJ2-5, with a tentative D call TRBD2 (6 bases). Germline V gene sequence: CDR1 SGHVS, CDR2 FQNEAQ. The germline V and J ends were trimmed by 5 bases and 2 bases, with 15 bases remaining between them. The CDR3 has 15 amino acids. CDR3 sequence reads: CASSPAGRGQETQYF. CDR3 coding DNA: TGTGCCAGCAGCCCGGCTGGGCGGGGTCAAGAGACCCAGTACTTC. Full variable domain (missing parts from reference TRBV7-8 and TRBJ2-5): GAGVSQSPRYKVAKRGQDVALRCDPISGHVSLFWYQQALGQGPEFLTYFQNEAQLDKSGLPSDRFFAERPEGSVSTLKIQRTQQEDSAVYLCASSPAGRGQETQYFGPGTRLLVL.

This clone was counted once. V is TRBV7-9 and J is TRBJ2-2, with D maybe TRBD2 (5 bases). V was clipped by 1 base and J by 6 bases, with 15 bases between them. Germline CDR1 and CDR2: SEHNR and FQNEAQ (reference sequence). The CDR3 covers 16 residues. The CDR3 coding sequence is TGTGCCAGCAGCTTAGGTTCCGCTAGCTCGCCCGGGGAGCTGTTTTTT. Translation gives CASSLGSASSPGELFF.

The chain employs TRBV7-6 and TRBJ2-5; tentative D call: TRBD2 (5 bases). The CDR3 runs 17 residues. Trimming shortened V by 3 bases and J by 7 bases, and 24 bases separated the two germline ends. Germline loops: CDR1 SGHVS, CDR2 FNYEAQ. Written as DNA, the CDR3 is TGTGCCAGCAGCTTCCAATCCGACCCAGACCCAGAGGGGACCCAGTACTTC. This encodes CASSFQSDPDPEGTQYF. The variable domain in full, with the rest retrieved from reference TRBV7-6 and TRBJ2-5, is GAGVSQSPRYKVTKRGQDVALRCDPISGHVSLYWYRQALGQGPEFLTYFNYEAQQDKSGLPNDRFSAERPEGSISTLTIQRTEQRDSAMYRCASSFQSDPDPEGTQYFGPGTRLLVL.

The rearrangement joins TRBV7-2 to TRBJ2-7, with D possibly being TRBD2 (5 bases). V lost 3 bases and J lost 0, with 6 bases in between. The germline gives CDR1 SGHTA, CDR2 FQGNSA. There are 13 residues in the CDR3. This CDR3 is CASSLAGSYEQYF. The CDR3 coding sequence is TGTGCCAGCAGCTTGGCGGGCTCCTACGAGCAGTACTTC. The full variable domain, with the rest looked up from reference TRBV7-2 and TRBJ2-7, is GAGVSQSPSNKVTEKGKDVELRCDPISGHTALYWYRQSLGQGLEFLIYFQGNSAPDKSGLPSDRFSAERTGGSVSTLTIQRTQQEDSAVYLCASSLAGSYEQYFGPGTRLTVT.

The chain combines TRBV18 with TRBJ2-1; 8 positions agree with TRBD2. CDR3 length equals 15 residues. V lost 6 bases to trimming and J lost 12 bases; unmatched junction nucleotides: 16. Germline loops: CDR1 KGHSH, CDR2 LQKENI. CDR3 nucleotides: TGTGCCAGCTCGCCTACCGGGACTAGGGGCCAGGGGCAGTTCTTC. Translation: CASSPTGTRGQGQFF.

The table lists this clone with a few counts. The CDR3 reads CSARPGSSEQFF. In DNA, the CDR3 is TGCAGCGCTCGCCCCGGGAGCTCTGAGCAGTTCTTC. J is TRBJ2-1 and V is TRBV29-1, with D possibly TRBD2 on 6 matching bases. Trimming shortened V by 7 bases and J by 9 bases, and 16 bases separated the two germline ends. The germline V gene encodes CDR1 SQVTM and CDR2 ANQGSEA. The CDR3 loop spans 12 amino acids.

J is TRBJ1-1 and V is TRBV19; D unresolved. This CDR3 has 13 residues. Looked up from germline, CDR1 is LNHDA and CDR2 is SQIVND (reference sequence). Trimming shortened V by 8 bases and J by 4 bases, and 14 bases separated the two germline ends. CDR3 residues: CASLPDTFTEAFF. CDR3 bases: TGTGCCAGTCTCCCCGACACTTTCACTGAAGCTTTCTTT. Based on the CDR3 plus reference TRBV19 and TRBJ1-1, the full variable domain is DGGITQSPKYLFRKEGQNVTLSCEQNLNHDAMYWYRQDPGQGLRLIYYSQIVNDFQKGDIAEGYSVSREKKESFPLTVTSAQKNPTAFYLCASLPDTFTEAFFGQGTRLTVV.

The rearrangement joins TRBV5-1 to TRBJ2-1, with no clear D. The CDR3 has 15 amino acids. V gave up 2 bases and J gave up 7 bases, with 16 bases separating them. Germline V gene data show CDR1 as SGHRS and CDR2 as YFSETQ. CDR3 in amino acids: CASSLRTVVRNEQFF. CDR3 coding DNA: TGCGCCAGCAGCTTAAGAACAGTAGTCCGGAATGAGCAGTTCTTC.

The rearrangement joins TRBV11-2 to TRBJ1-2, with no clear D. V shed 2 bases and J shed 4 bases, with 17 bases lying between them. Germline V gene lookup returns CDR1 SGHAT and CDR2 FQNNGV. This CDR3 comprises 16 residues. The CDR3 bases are TGTGCCAGCAGCTTAATGGTTGCCAGTTTTTCCTATGGCTACACCTTC. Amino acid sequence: CASSLMVASFSYGYTF.

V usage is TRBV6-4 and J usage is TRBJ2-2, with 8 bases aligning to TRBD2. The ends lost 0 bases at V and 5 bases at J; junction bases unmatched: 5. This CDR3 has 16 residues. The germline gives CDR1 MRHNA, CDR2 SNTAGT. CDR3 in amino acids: CASSDSSSGRTGELFF. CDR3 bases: TGTGCCAGCAGTGACTCGAGCAGCGGGAGAACCGGGGAGCTGTTTTTT.

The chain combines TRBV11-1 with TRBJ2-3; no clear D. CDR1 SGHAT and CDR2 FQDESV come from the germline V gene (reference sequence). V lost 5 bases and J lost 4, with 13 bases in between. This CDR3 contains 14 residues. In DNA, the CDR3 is TGTGCCAGCAGCCGGCCTCTGGGCCCAGATACGCAGTATTTT. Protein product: CASSRPLGPDTQYF. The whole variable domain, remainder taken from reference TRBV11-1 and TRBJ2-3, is EAEVAQSPRYKITEKSQAVAFWCDPISGHATLYWYRQILGQGPELLVQFQDESVVDDSQLPKDRFSAERLKGVDSTLKIQPAELGDSAMYLCASSRPLGPDTQYFGPGTRLTVL.

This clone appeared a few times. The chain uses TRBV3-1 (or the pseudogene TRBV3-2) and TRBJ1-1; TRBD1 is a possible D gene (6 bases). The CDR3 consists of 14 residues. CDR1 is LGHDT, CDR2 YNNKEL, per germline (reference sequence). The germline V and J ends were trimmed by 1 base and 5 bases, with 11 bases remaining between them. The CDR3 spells CASSQADSKTEAFF. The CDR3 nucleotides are TGTGCCAGCAGCCAAGCGGACAGCAAGACTGAAGCTTTCTTT.

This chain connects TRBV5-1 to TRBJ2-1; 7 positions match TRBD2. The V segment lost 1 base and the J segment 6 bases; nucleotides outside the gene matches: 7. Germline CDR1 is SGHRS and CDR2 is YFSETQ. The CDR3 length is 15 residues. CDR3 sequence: CASSLTGLGPNEQFF. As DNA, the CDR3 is TGCGCCAGCAGCTTGACAGGACTAGGGCCCAATGAGCAGTTCTTC.

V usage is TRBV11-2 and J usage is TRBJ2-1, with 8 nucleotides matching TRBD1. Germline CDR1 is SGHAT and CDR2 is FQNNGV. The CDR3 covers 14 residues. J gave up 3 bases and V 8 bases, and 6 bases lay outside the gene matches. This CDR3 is CASDQGAYYNEQFF. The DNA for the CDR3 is TGTGCCAGCGACCAGGGGGCTTACTACAATGAGCAGTTCTTC.

CDR3 DNA: TGCGCCAGCAGCCAAGAAGGACAGTTGGGCGCCTACGAGCAGTACTTC. This encodes CASSQEGQLGAYEQYF. V usage is TRBV4-3 and J usage is TRBJ2-7; maybe TRBD1 (6 bases). The germline gives CDR1 LGHNA, CDR2 YSLEER. V lost 0 bases, J lost 2 bases, and 14 bases lay in between. This CDR3 is built from 16 residues.

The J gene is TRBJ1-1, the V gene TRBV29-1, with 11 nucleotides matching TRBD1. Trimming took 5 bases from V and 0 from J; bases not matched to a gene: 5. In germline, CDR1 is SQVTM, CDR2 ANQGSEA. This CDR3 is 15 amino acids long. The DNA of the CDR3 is TGCAGCGTTCCGGACAGGGGGCGATTGAACACTGAAGCTTTCTTT. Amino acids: CSVPDRGRLNTEAFF.